This T cell receptor beta chain is from a study of blood T cell repertoires in COVID-19. Study-level background: The United States, Italy and Spain provided the acute and convalescent COVID-19 samples. The analysed material was cDNA or gDNA that came from T cells, B-cell-depleted T cells, or PBMCs.

Per the original data handling: Using reference gene primer amplification, nucleated cell counts were estimated. Generated by immunoSEQ multiplex PCR, the TCRdb table keeps only in-frame clones and is missing some. V, J and clone size are taken as reported in that table, and D and trimming were inferred from the DNA itself. The sample contains under 300,000 clones, roughly 84% of which appear only once. With 5 bases removed from V and 4 bases from J, the gap between germline ends came to 12 bases. From germline, CDR1 is SGHNT and CDR2 YYREEE (reference sequence). This CDR3 is built from 13 residues. The source of this sequence is a human donor with COVID-19, enrolled during active disease. The donor label of this sample is uncertain. Material: peripheral blood. The chain uses TRBV5-4 and TRBJ2-5; D gene uncertain. CDR3 sequence reads: CASSSLGRETQYF. The CDR3 DNA follows: TGTGCCAGCAGTTCCCTTGGGCGAGAGACCCAGTACTTC.